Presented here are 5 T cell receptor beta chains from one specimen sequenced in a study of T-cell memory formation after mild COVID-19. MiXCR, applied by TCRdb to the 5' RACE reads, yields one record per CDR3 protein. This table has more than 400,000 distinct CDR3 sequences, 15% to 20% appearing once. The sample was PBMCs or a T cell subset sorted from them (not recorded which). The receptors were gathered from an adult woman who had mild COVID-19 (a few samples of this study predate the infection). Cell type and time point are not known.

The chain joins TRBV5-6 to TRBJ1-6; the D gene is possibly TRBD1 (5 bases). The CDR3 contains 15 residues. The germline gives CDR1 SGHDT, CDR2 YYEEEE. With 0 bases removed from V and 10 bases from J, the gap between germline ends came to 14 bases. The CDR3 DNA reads TGTGCCAGCAGCTTGGCAGTAGGGGTAGGATCACCCCTCCACTTT. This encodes CASSLAVGVGSPLHF.

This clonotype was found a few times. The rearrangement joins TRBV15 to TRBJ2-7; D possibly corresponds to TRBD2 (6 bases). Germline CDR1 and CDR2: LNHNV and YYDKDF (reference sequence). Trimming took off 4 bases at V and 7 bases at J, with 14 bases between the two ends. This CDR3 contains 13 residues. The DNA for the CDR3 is TGTGCCACCAGCAAGAGATTGGGAGGAGAGCAGTACTTC. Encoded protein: CATSKRLGGEQYF.

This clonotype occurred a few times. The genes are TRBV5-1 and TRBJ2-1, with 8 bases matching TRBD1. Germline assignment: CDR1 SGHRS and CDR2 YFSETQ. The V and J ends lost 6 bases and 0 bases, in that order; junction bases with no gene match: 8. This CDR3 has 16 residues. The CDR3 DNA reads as TGCGCCAGCAACCCCGTCACAGGGGGCTCCTACAATGAGCAGTTCTTC. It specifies CASNPVTGGSYNEQFF.

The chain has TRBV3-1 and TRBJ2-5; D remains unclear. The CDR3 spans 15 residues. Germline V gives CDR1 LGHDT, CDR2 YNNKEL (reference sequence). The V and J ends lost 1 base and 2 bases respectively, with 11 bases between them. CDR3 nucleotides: TGTGCCAGCAGCCAAGGGGATGCGATTCAAGAGACCCAGTACTTC. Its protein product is CASSQGDAIQETQYF.

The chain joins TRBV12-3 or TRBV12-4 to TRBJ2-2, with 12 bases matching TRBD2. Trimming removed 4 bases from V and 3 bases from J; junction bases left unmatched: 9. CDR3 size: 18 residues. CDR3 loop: CASSYILAGGQYTGELFF. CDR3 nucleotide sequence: TGTGCCAGCAGTTACATCCTAGCGGGAGGGCAATACACCGGGGAGCTGTTTTTT.